Reported below is one T cell receptor beta chain. Its antigen is currently unknown. The source of the sample is a study of cytomegalovirus exposure and HLA in healthy donors. Study-wide background: The 120 or so validation repertoires used the same platform as the roughly 700 first-cohort repertoires (as reported by a later analysis).

Profiled with immunoSEQ multiplex PCR; TCRdb holds only in-frame clones, not every one. The table has some 170,000 clones, roughly nine tenths seen once. Whole-study results and caveats: Researchers counted about 150 TCR beta chains as cytomegalovirus-associated.

The germline gives CDR1 LNHNV, CDR2 YYDKDF (reference sequence). V was pared by 3 bases and J by 4 bases, with 6 bases of the junction left unmatched. The CDR3 has 16 residues. This TCR was sampled from a man younger than 35 in good health and CMV-seropositive. The chain carries TRBV15 and TRBJ2-2, with 9 bases that match TRBD1. The sample comprised PBMCs. CDR3 nucleotide sequence: TGTGCCACCAGCAGCCGGGACAGGGTAACCACCGGGGAGCTGTTTTTT. This translates into CATSSRDRVTTGELFF.